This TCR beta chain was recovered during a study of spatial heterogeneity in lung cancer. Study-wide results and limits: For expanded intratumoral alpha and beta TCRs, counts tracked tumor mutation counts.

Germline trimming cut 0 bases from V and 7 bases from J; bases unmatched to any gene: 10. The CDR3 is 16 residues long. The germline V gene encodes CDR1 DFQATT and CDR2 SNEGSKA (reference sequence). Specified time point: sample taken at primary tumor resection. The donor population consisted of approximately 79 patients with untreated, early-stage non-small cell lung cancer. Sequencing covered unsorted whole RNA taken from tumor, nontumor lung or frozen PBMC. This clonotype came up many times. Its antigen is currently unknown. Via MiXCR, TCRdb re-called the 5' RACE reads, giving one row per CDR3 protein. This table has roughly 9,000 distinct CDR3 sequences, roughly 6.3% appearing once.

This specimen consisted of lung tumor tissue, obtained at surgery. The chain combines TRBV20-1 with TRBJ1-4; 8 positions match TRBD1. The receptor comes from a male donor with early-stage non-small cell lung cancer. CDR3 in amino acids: CSARDTGQGESEKLFF. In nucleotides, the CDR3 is TGCAGTGCTAGAGATACCGGACAGGGCGAAAGTGAAAAACTGTTTTTT.